The 28 T cell receptor beta chains listed next were all sequenced from one sample in a study of T-cell memory formation after mild COVID-19. TCRdb processed the 5' RACE reads anew with MiXCR; each CDR3 protein has one entry. The sample yields 200,000 to 250,000 distinct CDR3 sequences, 16% seen once. The sequenced sample consisted of PBMCs or a T cell subset sorted from them (not recorded which). These receptors were obtained from a man aged 18 to 30 who had mild COVID-19 (a few samples of this study predate the infection). Cell type and time point are not known.

The chain links TRBV5-1 to TRBJ2-5; no clear D. Germline V gives CDR1 SGHRS, CDR2 YFSETQ. This CDR3 has 15 residues. Trimming pared 0 bases from V and 5 bases from J, leaving 14 bases between. Here the CDR3 DNA reads TGCGCCAGCAGCTTGGAGCGACCTGGGCGGGAGACCCAGTACTTC. The encoded protein is CASSLERPGRETQYF.

In this sample, this clonotype turned up a few times. V is TRBV5-1 and J is TRBJ2-3, with TRBD2 as a possible D gene (5 bases). CDR1 SGHRS and CDR2 YFSETQ come from the germline V gene. This CDR3 contains 14 residues. The germline V and J ends were trimmed by 4 bases and 4 bases, with 13 bases remaining between them. The CDR3 protein is CASSPSPGSDTQYF. CDR3 nucleotide sequence: TGCGCCAGCAGCCCCTCCCCGGGGTCAGATACGCAGTATTTT.

There are many counts of this clonotype. The chain links TRBV7-3 to TRBJ2-2; D is perhaps TRBD1 (5 bases). Germline V gene lookup returns CDR1 SGHTA and CDR2 FQGTGA. The CDR3 has 16 amino acids. Trimming took off 5 bases at V and 0 bases at J, with 13 bases between the two ends. CDR3 DNA: TGTGCCAGCAGCCCCTTTACGACAGCGAACACCGGGGAGCTGTTTTTT. Translation gives CASSPFTTANTGELFF.

The chain uses TRBV7-2 and TRBJ1-1, with TRBD1 identical over 7 bases. The CDR3 consists of 16 residues. Germline loops: CDR1 SGHTA, CDR2 FQGNSA. V lost 5 bases, J lost 0 bases, and 9 bases stayed unmatched. This chain's CDR3 is CASSPGGLVMNTEAFF. The CDR3 nucleotides read TGTGCCAGCAGCCCAGGGGGTCTGGTCATGAACACTGAAGCTTTCTTT.

This chain links TRBV6-2 or TRBV6-3 with TRBJ2-6, with TRBD2 matching over 7 bases. V was pared by 5 bases and J by 2 bases, with 3 bases of the junction left unmatched. This CDR3 spans 15 amino acids. Germline CDR1 is MNHEY and CDR2 is SVGEGT. CDR3 in amino acids: CASSASGAGANVLTF. CDR3 bases: TGTGCCAGCAGTGCTAGCGGTGCTGGGGCCAACGTCCTGACTTTC.

The sample holds a few counts of this clonotype. V is TRBV9 and J is TRBJ1-6; 8 nucleotides agree with TRBD1. CDR1 is SGDLS, CDR2 YYNGEE, per germline. The CDR3 spans 14 residues. V shed 4 bases and J 7 bases; nucleotides not matched to a gene: 4. The CDR3 DNA reads as TGTGCCAGCAGCATCAGGGGGCTGAATTCACCCCTCCACTTT. Protein sequence: CASSIRGLNSPLHF.

V and J are TRBV9 and TRBJ2-3, with D possibly matching TRBD2 (6 bases). The CDR3 is made up of 14 amino acids. CDR1 is SGDLS and CDR2 is YYNGEE in the germline V gene. V gave up 3 bases and J gave up 15 bases, with 23 bases separating them. CDR3 DNA sequence: TGTGCCAGCAGCGAGGATGGGACTGGGCGTCGCGGTTATTTT. It encodes CASSEDGTGRRGYF.

CDR3 DNA sequence: TGCGCCAGCAGCCAGGGGGTTCCCGTCAATGAGCAGTTCTTC. This encodes CASSQGVPVNEQFF. V and J are TRBV4-1 and TRBJ2-1; D assignment may be TRBD1 or TRBD2 (5 bases each). V was pared by 3 bases and J by 6 bases, with 12 bases between. The CDR3 is 14 amino acids. Germline CDR1 reads MGHRA; CDR2 reads YSYEKL.

The J gene is TRBJ1-2, the V gene TRBV6-2 or TRBV6-3; unclear D gene. The CDR3 extends over 14 amino acids. Germline values: CDR1 MNHEY, CDR2 SVGEGT. V lost 5 bases and J lost 3, with 13 bases in between. This CDR3 reads CASSRAGPYYGYTF. The CDR3 coding sequence is TGTGCCAGCAGTAGGGCTGGACCCTACTATGGCTACACCTTC.

This sequence joins TRBV5-1 and TRBJ2-1; TRBD1 is a possible D gene (5 bases). The CDR3 covers 17 residues. The V gene's germline CDR1 is SGHRS and CDR2 YFSETQ. Between the trimmed V and J ends, which lost 1 base and 4 bases, there was a span of 18 bases. The CDR3 region is CASSLRNRPTWYNEQFF. In nucleotides, the CDR3 is TGCGCCAGCAGCTTGAGAAACAGGCCAACATGGTACAATGAGCAGTTCTTC.

The chain employs TRBV12-3 or TRBV12-4 and TRBJ1-5, with D perhaps TRBD1 (6 bases). Trimming took off 1 base at V and 9 bases at J, with 13 bases between the two ends. This CDR3 comprises 14 residues. The CDR3 loop is CASSLEGDTLPQHF. The CDR3 nucleotides are TGTGCCAGCAGTTTAGAGGGGGATACGTTGCCCCAGCATTTT.

This clonotype was counted at least ten times. This rearrangement joins TRBV4-2 to TRBJ2-5; 11 nucleotides agree with TRBD2. CDR1 is LGHNA and CDR2 is YNFKEQ in the germline V gene. Germline trimming cut 0 bases from V and 5 bases from J; bases unmatched to any gene: 2. The CDR3 loop spans 15 amino acids. CDR3 amino acids: CASSQEASGGETQYF. CDR3 nucleotide sequence: TGTGCCAGCAGCCAAGAGGCTAGCGGGGGGGAGACCCAGTACTTC.

This clonotype was detected a few times. The chain links TRBV7-9 to TRBJ2-5, with 10 bases identical to TRBD1. CDR1 and CDR2 (germline): SEHNR, FQNEAQ (reference sequence). V trimming: 3 bases; J trimming: 5 bases; junction bases outside the gene matches: 12. The CDR3 contains 17 residues. CDR3 nucleotide sequence: TGTGCCAGCAGCTTCGGGACAGGGGCGGAGATTTCGGAGACCCAGTACTTC. Translated, it gives CASSFGTGAEISETQYF.

The CDR3 region has the DNA TGCGCCAGCAGCTTGTCGATAGGCAATGAAAAACTGTTTTTT. Translated, it gives CASSLSIGNEKLFF. This rearrangement joins TRBV5-1 to TRBJ1-4; unclear D gene. Trimming took 1 base from V and 5 from J, leaving 9 bases between them. Germline V lookup: CDR1 SGHRS, CDR2 YFSETQ. The CDR3 covers 14 residues.

This clonotype was detected a few times. CDR3 in DNA: TGTGCCAGCAGCCCGACAGCTAACTATGGCTACACCTTC. It encodes CASSPTANYGYTF. This rearrangement joins TRBV3-1 to TRBJ1-2, with D perhaps TRBD1 (5 bases). Germline CDR1 is LGHDT and CDR2 is YNNKEL (reference sequence). The CDR3 consists of 13 residues. V lost 4 bases and J 0 bases, leaving 6 bases between the germline ends.

There are a few counts of this clonotype. The chain combines TRBV7-9 with TRBJ1-2; D is undetermined. The CDR3 has 11 residues. With 5 bases removed from V and 8 bases from J, the gap between germline ends came to 9 bases. Germline V gene sequence: CDR1 SEHNR, CDR2 FQNEAQ (reference sequence). This CDR3 is CASSGDRGYTF. The CDR3 DNA is TGTGCCAGCAGCGGCGATCGGGGCTACACCTTC.

The V and J genes are TRBV20-1 and TRBJ2-3; 16 bases are shared with TRBD2. This CDR3 has 18 residues. Germline V gene sequence: CDR1 DFQATT, CDR2 SNEGSKA (reference sequence). V dropped 1 base and J dropped 1; count of bases not matched to a gene: 5. CDR3 DNA: TGCAGTGCTAGAGGGTCCGGGACTAGCGGGGGGGGCACAGATACGCAGTATTTT. Translated, it gives CSARGSGTSGGGTDTQYF.

This clonotype was observed a few times. V gene TRBV7-2 combines with J gene TRBJ1-2, with D maybe TRBD1 (6 bases). Germline V gene lookup returns CDR1 SGHTA and CDR2 FQGNSA. CDR3 length: 15 amino acids. The V and J ends lost 5 bases and 2 bases respectively, with 15 bases between them. CDR3 sequence (DNA): TGTGCCAGCAGCCAGGGGCGGGGGGGCAACTATGGCTACACCTTC. Protein sequence: CASSQGRGGNYGYTF.

The CDR3: CASSQESQRTGELFF. CDR3 coding DNA: TGCGCCAGCAGCCAAGAATCACAGAGGACCGGGGAGCTGTTTTTT. V usage is TRBV4-3 and J usage is TRBJ2-2; unclear D gene. V was clipped by 0 bases and J by 5 bases, with 10 bases between them. Germline CDR1 LGHNA, CDR2 YSLEER. The length of the CDR3 is 15 residues.

This clonotype has just a few counts. The chain has TRBV4-3 and TRBJ1-2, with 8 bases identical to TRBD1. Germline V CDR1 and CDR2: LGHNA, YSLEER. CDR3 length: 15 amino acids. Losses at the gene ends were 1 base for V and 3 bases for J; bases not matched to a gene: 4. The DNA of the CDR3 is TGCGCCAGCAGCCAAGGAGGGACAGGTGACTATGGCTACACCTTC. This sequence encodes CASSQGGTGDYGYTF.

V usage is TRBV6-1 and J usage is TRBJ2-3; 12 nucleotides align to TRBD2. Trimming at V came to 2 bases and at J to 2 bases, leaving 2 bases not matched to a gene. Germline values: CDR1 MNHNS, CDR2 SASEGT. CDR3 size: 16 residues. CDR3 loop: CASSESSGGDTDTQYF. CDR3 sequence (DNA): TGTGCCAGCAGTGAATCTAGCGGGGGGGACACAGATACGCAGTATTTT.

The chain's CDR3 is CASSGSQSYGYTF. The CDR3 DNA reads as TGTGCCAGCAGCGGTAGTCAGTCCTATGGCTACACCTTC. The V gene is TRBV11-2, the J gene TRBJ1-2, with unresolved D. Trimming shortened V by 5 bases and J by 4 bases, and 11 bases separated the two germline ends. This CDR3 has 13 residues. Germline V gene lookup returns CDR1 SGHAT and CDR2 FQNNGV. Based on the CDR3 plus reference TRBV11-2 and TRBJ1-2, the full variable domain is EAGVAQSPRYKIIEKRQSVAFWCNPISGHATLYWYQQILGQGPKLLIQFQNNGVVDDSQLPKDRFSAERLKGVDSTLKIQPAKLEDSAVYLCASSGSQSYGYTFGSGTRLTVV.

This clonotype was detected a few times. The chain employs TRBV4-1 and TRBJ2-2, with 15 bases that match TRBD2. V trimming: 4 bases; J trimming: 6 bases; junction bases outside the gene matches: 3. CDR1 is MGHRA and CDR2 is YSYEKL in the germline V gene. This CDR3 contains 16 residues. CDR3 bases: TGCGCCAGCAGCCTCCGGACTAGCGGGGGGGCCGGGGAGCTGTTTTTT. This gives the protein CASSLRTSGGAGELFF.

This clonotype was observed a few times. V usage is TRBV20-1 and J usage is TRBJ1-1; no reliable D call. The germline gives CDR1 DFQATT, CDR2 SNEGSKA (reference sequence). The CDR3 is made up of 13 amino acids. V shed 1 base and J shed 3 bases, with 9 bases lying between them. CDR3 region: CSARGQLYTEAFF. CDR3 sequence (DNA): TGCAGTGCTAGAGGGCAGCTATACACTGAAGCTTTCTTT.

This chain connects TRBV24-1 to TRBJ2-1; D may be TRBD1 or TRBD2 (5 bases each). V was cut by 3 bases and J by 4 bases, with 9 bases left in between. Germline V lookup: CDR1 KGHDR, CDR2 SFDVKD. The CDR3 consists of 14 residues. CDR3 bases: TGTGCCACCAGTGATGAGGGGCCGTACAATGAGCAGTTCTTC. Its translation is CATSDEGPYNEQFF.

The V call is TRBV10-3, the J call TRBJ2-6, with no clear D. Germline V lookup: CDR1 ENHRY, CDR2 SYGVKD. V lost 8 bases and J lost 2, with 13 bases in between. The CDR3 covers 15 residues. The CDR3 spells CAIASDLTGANVLTF. The CDR3 nucleotides are TGTGCCATCGCTTCGGACCTCACTGGGGCCAACGTCCTGACTTTC.

This clonotype was seen ten or more times. This chain joins TRBV5-1 and TRBJ2-3; 10 bases are shared with TRBD1. Germline CDR1 SGHRS, CDR2 YFSETQ. There are 15 residues in the CDR3. V was pared by 0 bases and J by 5 bases, with 3 bases of the junction left unmatched. The CDR3 coding sequence is TGCGCCAGCAGCTTGGGACAGGGGGCGAGAGATACGCAGTATTTT. Amino acids: CASSLGQGARDTQYF.

This clonotype has more than one count but fewer than ten. The V gene is TRBV7-2, the J gene TRBJ2-3; no clear D. The V end lost 1 base, the J end lost 6 bases, and 11 bases lay between the germline ends. This CDR3 contains 14 residues. CDR1 and CDR2 (germline): SGHTA, FQGNSA. CDR3 residues: CASSLDSYLDTQYF. The DNA of the CDR3 is TGTGCCAGCAGCTTAGACAGCTATTTGGATACGCAGTATTTT.